This T cell receptor beta chain emerged from a study of blood T cell repertoires in COVID-19. At the level of the study: T cells, B-cell-depleted T cells, or PBMCs supplied cDNA or gDNA.

The protocol was immunoSEQ multiplex PCR, while the TCRdb copy is restricted to in-frame clones and leaves out a portion. The sample lists about 170,000 clones; 84% were seen once. Germline V lookup: CDR1 LGHDT, CDR2 YNNKEL (reference sequence). V was pared by 9 bases and J by 7 bases, with 10 bases between. This CDR3 comprises 11 residues. The TCR originated in a man in his fifties or sixties who had recovered from COVID-19. This chain links TRBV3-1 (or the pseudogene TRBV3-2) with TRBJ1-3; D remains unclear. Sample: PBMCs or T cells enriched from blood (not recorded which). The DNA of the CDR3 is TGTGCCAGTGCTAACAGCAACACCATATATTTT. This gives the protein CASANSNTIYF.